The 18 T cell receptor beta chains reported below all come from one sample, sequenced in a study of blood T cell repertoires in COVID-19. Produced via immunoSEQ multiplex PCR; TCRdb's table is partial and in-frame only. Of about 300,000 clones listed, roughly 88% were seen once; the top ten hold 1.6%. Sequenced material: peripheral blood. Every receptor here comes from a woman aged 45-65 years with acute or convalescent COVID-19.

The rearrangement joins TRBV6-5 to TRBJ1-3; 8 positions agree with TRBD1. The germline V gene has CDR1 MNHEY and CDR2 SVGAGI. The J segment lost 4 bases and the V segment lost 7 bases, leaving 3 bases of the junction unmatched. CDR3 length equals 13 residues. This CDR3 is CASMDRAGNTIYF. For the CDR3, the DNA is TGTGCCAGCATGGACAGGGCAGGAAACACCATATATTTT.

V and J are TRBV7-2 and TRBJ2-7; 11 nucleotides align to TRBD1. V shed 4 bases and J 3 bases; nucleotides not matched to a gene: 5. From germline, CDR1 is SGHTA and CDR2 FQGNSA. The CDR3 contains 15 residues. In DNA, the CDR3 is TGTGCCAGCAGCTCAGGGACAGGGGGTTTCTACGAGCAGTACTTC. Translating gives CASSSGTGGFYEQYF.

This sequence joins TRBV5-6 and TRBJ1-2; 9 nucleotides line up with TRBD1. The CDR3 is 14 amino acids. The trim removed 3 bases at V and 7 bases at J, leaving 7 bases unmatched. Germline loops: CDR1 SGHDT, CDR2 YYEEEE. The DNA of the CDR3 is TGTGCCAGCAGCTCTCAAACAGGGGGCTCTGGCTACACCTTC. Amino acid sequence: CASSSQTGGSGYTF.

The chain is built from TRBV11-2 and TRBJ1-1; 9 nucleotides match TRBD1. Germline values: CDR1 SGHAT, CDR2 FQNNGV. This CDR3 has 16 residues. The V and J ends lost 5 bases and 3 bases, in that order; junction bases with no gene match: 10. The CDR3 loop is CASSANPDRGDTEAFF. The CDR3 DNA is TGTGCCAGCAGCGCCAACCCTGACAGGGGGGACACTGAAGCTTTCTTT.

This clone was counted between two and nine times. The chain carries TRBV2 and TRBJ2-1; 11 nucleotides agree with TRBD2. Looked up from germline, CDR1 is SNHLY and CDR2 is FYNNEI. Unmatched junction bases numbered 8, after V lost 0 bases and J lost 4 bases. This CDR3 has 18 amino acids. The CDR3 reads CASSEALAGGLLYNEQFF. Written as DNA, the CDR3 is TGTGCCAGCAGTGAAGCATTAGCGGGAGGGTTACTTTACAATGAGCAGTTCTTC.

The chain employs TRBV6-7 and TRBJ1-5; 9 positions match TRBD1. TRBV6-7 carries the ORF label, with uncertain function. The CDR3 contains 18 residues. Trimming cost V 5 bases and J 0 bases; bases outside gene matches: 11. The CDR3 nucleotides are TGTGCCAGCAGTACGCCGGGACAGGGCCCATTTAGCAATCAGCCCCAGCATTTT. It yields the protein CASSTPGQGPFSNQPQHF.

This rearrangement joins TRBV9 to TRBJ2-5, with D possibly TRBD2 on 5 matching bases. Germline values: CDR1 SGDLS, CDR2 YYNGEE. This CDR3 region has 14 residues. The germline V and J ends were trimmed by 4 bases and 2 bases, with 12 bases remaining between them. In DNA, the CDR3 is TGTGCCAGCAGCCCTCCGGGGAAACAAGAGACCCAGTACTTC. Amino acids: CASSPPGKQETQYF.

This clone was detected only a few times. The V call is TRBV28, the J call TRBJ1-4; tentatively, D is TRBD1 (6 bases). Germline values: CDR1 MDHEN, CDR2 SYDVKM. The CDR3 runs 18 residues. V gave up 1 base and J gave up 0 bases, with 15 bases separating them. CDR3 loop: CASSLFSFRQATNEKLFF. In DNA form, the CDR3 reads TGTGCCAGCAGTTTATTCTCATTCCGACAGGCAACTAATGAAAAACTGTTTTTT.

A single count supports this clone. The J gene is TRBJ2-7, the V gene TRBV13; D remains ambiguous. CDR3 length: 14 amino acids. V lost 0 bases and J 5 bases, leaving 11 bases between the germline ends. The germline V gene encodes CDR1 PRHDT and CDR2 FYEKMQ (reference sequence). CDR3 sequence reads: CASSLGASTHEQYF. DNA of the CDR3: TGTGCCAGCAGCTTAGGTGCCAGTACCCACGAGCAGTACTTC.

This clone has more than one count but fewer than ten. The chain has TRBV28 and TRBJ2-7, with 8 bases lining up with TRBD2. Germline assignment: CDR1 MDHEN and CDR2 SYDVKM. The CDR3 runs to 14 residues. The trim removed 8 bases at V and 5 bases at J, leaving 11 bases unmatched. In DNA form, the CDR3 reads TGTGCCAGCGAGGACGGGAGGGCCGGTAACGAGCAGTACTTC. Its translation: CASEDGRAGNEQYF.

This chain links TRBV5-8 with TRBJ1-2; D might be TRBD1 (5 bases). Trimming took off 4 bases at V and 0 bases at J, with 10 bases between the two ends. Germline V CDR1 and CDR2: SGHTS, YDEGEE. This CDR3 comprises 14 residues. CDR3 in amino acids: CASSRQLPNYGYTF. For the CDR3, the DNA is TGTGCCAGCAGCCGACAGCTCCCTAACTATGGCTACACCTTC. Based on the CDR3 plus reference TRBV5-8 and TRBJ1-2, the full variable domain is EAGVTQSPTHLIKTRGQQATLRCSPISGHTSVYWYQQALGLGLQFLLWYDEGEERNRGNFPPRFSGRQFPNYSSELNVNALELEDSALYLCASSRQLPNYGYTFGSGTRLTVV.

In its sample, this clone was seen a few times. This chain connects TRBV20-1 to TRBJ1-1; the D gene is possibly TRBD1 (6 bases). This CDR3 has 11 amino acids. Germline values: CDR1 DFQATT, CDR2 SNEGSKA (reference sequence). Trimming took 6 bases from V and 6 from J, leaving 11 bases between them. CDR3 coding DNA: TGCAGTGCCAGGGGTAAGGCTGAAGCTTTCTTT. Translating it yields CSARGKAEAFF.

The chain recombines TRBV19 with TRBJ2-3; 8 nucleotides agree with TRBD2. The CDR3 has 15 amino acids. J was trimmed by 4 bases and V by 7 bases; bases with no gene match: 10. Germline lookup yields CDR1 LNHDA and CDR2 SQIVND (reference sequence). The CDR3 coding sequence is TGTGCCAGTACCAACGCGGAAGCGGGAGCAGATACGCAGTATTTT. This translates into CASTNAEAGADTQYF.

This clone was recorded only once. V is TRBV3-1 (or the pseudogene TRBV3-2) and J is TRBJ2-3, with 8 nucleotides matching TRBD2. This CDR3 contains 16 residues. Losses at the gene ends were 0 bases for V and 0 bases for J; bases not matched to a gene: 2. From germline, CDR1 is LGHDT and CDR2 YNNKEL (reference sequence). CDR3 loop: CASSQEPSGSTDTQYF. DNA of the CDR3: TGTGCCAGCAGCCAAGAACCTAGCGGGAGCACAGATACGCAGTATTTT.

The V call is TRBV5-1, the J call TRBJ1-2; 7 nucleotides match TRBD1. Germline V gives CDR1 SGHRS, CDR2 YFSETQ. This CDR3 comprises 18 residues. The trim removed 4 bases at V and 5 bases at J, leaving 20 bases unmatched. The CDR3 loop is CASSGWDSVPATRYGYTF. CDR3 sequence (DNA): TGCGCCAGCAGCGGATGGGACAGCGTACCTGCTACCCGTTATGGCTACACCTTC.

The chain uses TRBV28 and TRBJ2-1; weak D call: TRBD2 (5 bases). Trimming stripped 6 bases from V and 0 bases from J, with 15 bases between. The CDR3 spans 16 residues. Germline V CDR1 and CDR2: MDHEN, SYDVKM. CDR3 protein: CASSGPSTSSYNEQFF. In DNA form, the CDR3 reads TGTGCCAGCAGCGGTCCTAGCACGAGCTCCTACAATGAGCAGTTCTTC.

The chain is built from TRBV13 and TRBJ1-1, with D uncertain. This CDR3 contains 11 residues. V lost 1 base to trimming and J lost 7 bases, with 4 bases between them. Germline V lookup: CDR1 PRHDT, CDR2 FYEKMQ (reference sequence). The CDR3 DNA reads as TGTGCCAGCAGCTTAGTTTATGAAGCTTTCTTT. It specifies CASSLVYEAFF.

This clone has a single count. The gene calls are TRBV28 and TRBJ1-3, with TRBD1 matching 7 bases. The CDR3 has 16 amino acids. In germline, CDR1 is MDHEN, CDR2 SYDVKM. Trimming cost V 5 bases and J 0 bases; bases outside gene matches: 7. The CDR3 here is CASSTTGAGSGNTIYF. CDR3 nucleotides: TGTGCCAGCAGTACCACAGGGGCTGGCTCTGGAAACACCATATATTTT.